The source of this T cell receptor (beta chain) is a study of Graves' ophthalmopathy and Graves' hyperthyroidism. Across the whole study: Peripheral blood (taken before any treatment) was collected at initial diagnosis.

This clonotype was counted a few times. Its antigen is unknown. One end of the junction does not line up with germline, which may come from a read error. Germline V gene sequence: CDR1 DFQATT, CDR2 SNEGSKA (reference sequence). This CDR3 comprises 15 residues. Each hyperthyroidism patient was newly diagnosed, with under 2 months' duration, and aged 18 to 65. General study points: Blood shared most expanded thyroid clonotypes above 0.001 frequency.

Amplification targeted the TCR beta CDR3 regions, with RNA transcripts as the source material. The first-round RT-PCR employed HTBI primers together with the Qiagen OneStep RT-PCR kit. A multiplex PCR was then performed as the second round. TCRdb re-analysed the multiplex PCR reads in MiXCR, keeping a single row per CDR3 protein. Of roughly 400,000 distinct CDR3 sequences in the sample, 17% were seen once. V is TRBV20-1 and J is TRBJ1-2, with TRBD1 matching over 7 bases. The sequencing input was peripheral blood. This receptor was taken from an adult woman with stable Graves' hyperthyroidism. As DNA, the CDR3 is TGCAGTGTTAGAGAGGGGACAGATTTTAACTATGGCTACACCTTC. Its protein product is CSVREGTDFNYGYTF.